The clone carrying this TCR beta chain was seen only a few times. Its specificity is not known. The data stem from a study of T cell repertoires in cytomegalovirus infection. Findings and caveats of the study: Identification of carriers of CMV plus the relevant HLA was performed using cumulative public TCR beta family frequency.

The germline gives CDR1 MGHRA, CDR2 YSYEKL. The V end was cut by 2 bases, the J end by 6 bases, with 9 bases between. The CDR3 has 13 amino acids. TCRdb re-called the reads through MiXCR, storing one row per CDR3 protein. The sample comprises approximately 750,000 distinct CDR3 sequences, under 40% of which are singletons, and roughly 2.9% rests with the top ten. Sequenced sample: PBMCs. The receptor was derived from a human donor in good health (CMV status not recorded). Some clones in this sample may be carry-over from other donors' samples. The chain recombines TRBV4-1 with TRBJ2-3; unclear D gene. The chain's CDR3 is CASSQPLPDTQYF. CDR3 in DNA: TGCGCCAGCAGCCAACCCCTTCCCGATACGCAGTATTTT.